Below are 7 T cell receptor beta chains sequenced from a single sample in a study of shared clonotypes between healthy human individuals. Sequencing used immunoSEQ multiplex PCR; TCRdb keeps in-frame clones, though not all of them. The sample has about 190,000 clones, around 63% seen once; the top ten hold 10%. The sample was memory CD4+ T cells sorted from blood. Subset in this sample: CD45RA-negative fraction. These receptors originate from a man aged 25 to 40 in good health.

The CDR3 DNA reads as TGTGCCAGCAGTAAGTACGAGCAGTACTTC. It yields the protein CASSKYEQYF. This chain joins TRBV28 and TRBJ2-7; D gene ambiguous. The CDR3 spans 10 residues. The V end was cut by 5 bases, the J end by 4 bases, with 3 bases between. Germline V CDR1 and CDR2: MDHEN, SYDVKM.

The rearrangement uses TRBV6-5 and TRBJ2-3, with 11 bases that match TRBD2. Losses at the gene ends were 2 bases for V and 4 bases for J; bases not matched to a gene: 5. The CDR3 consists of 16 residues. Germline assignment: CDR1 MNHEY and CDR2 SVGAGI. CDR3 residues: CASSYQVAGGSDTQYF. The CDR3 bases are TGTGCCAGCAGTTACCAAGTAGCGGGGGGGTCAGATACGCAGTATTTT.

The chain recombines TRBV28 with TRBJ2-7; D possibly corresponds to TRBD1 (6 bases). The ends were cut back, 5 bases at V and 3 bases at J, with 11 bases in the middle. Germline CDR1 MDHEN, CDR2 SYDVKM. This CDR3 contains 13 residues. The CDR3 DNA sequence: TGTGCCAGCAGTCCGGGACAAAGCTACGAGCAGTACTTC. Residues: CASSPGQSYEQYF.

The genes are TRBV18 and TRBJ2-7; D tentatively reads TRBD1 or TRBD2 (5 bases each). The CDR3 length is 13 residues. Germline V gene data show CDR1 as KGHSH and CDR2 as LQKENI. V lost 3 bases, J lost 4 bases, and 10 bases lay in between. The CDR3 is CASSPGVGYEQYF. The CDR3 DNA is TGTGCCAGCTCACCGGGGGTCGGGTACGAGCAGTACTTC.

The chain joins TRBV5-6 to TRBJ2-7, with 9 bases matching TRBD1. This CDR3 region has 15 residues. Germline CDR1 and CDR2: SGHDT and YYEEEE. J gave up 3 bases and V 4 bases, and 8 bases lay outside the gene matches. CDR3: CASSTNPGQGYEQYF. The CDR3 DNA reads TGTGCCAGCAGCACGAACCCGGGACAGGGCTACGAGCAGTACTTC. Full variable domain (outside the CDR3, taken from reference TRBV5-6 and TRBJ2-7): DAGVTQSPTHLIKTRGQQVTLRCSPKSGHDTVSWYQQALGQGPQFIFQYYEEEERQRGNFPDRFSGHQFPNYSSELNVNALLLGDSALYLCASSTNPGQGYEQYFGPGTRLTVT.

In its sample, this clone was seen many times. The chain links TRBV29-1 to TRBJ1-1, with 9 bases that match TRBD1. The CDR3 covers 13 residues. The V segment lost 6 bases and the J segment 3 bases; nucleotides outside the gene matches: 5. Germline CDR1 is SQVTM and CDR2 is ANQGSEA. The CDR3 coding sequence is TGCAGCGTCGGACAGGGGTCTGACACTGAAGCTTTCTTT. Translated: CSVGQGSDTEAFF.

The CDR3 DNA follows: TGTGCCAGCAGCCCGGCAGTGGGAGGCTACGAGCAGTACTTC. Amino acids: CASSPAVGGYEQYF. The chain links TRBV7-6 to TRBJ2-7, with a possible D match to TRBD2 (6 bases). The ends were cut back, 5 bases at V and 3 bases at J, with 14 bases in the middle. Germline lookup yields CDR1 SGHVS and CDR2 FNYEAQ. CDR3 size: 14 residues.